These 26 T cell receptor beta chains were all obtained from the same sample, sequenced in a study of cytomegalovirus exposure and HLA in healthy donors. The PCR employed 60 Vbeta primers together with 13 Jbeta primers. TCRdb keeps only in-frame clones here, not all; method: immunoSEQ multiplex PCR. The sample lists fewer than 200,000 clones, roughly 77% occurring once. The source material was PBMCs. The receptors shown here come from a man aged 25 to 40 in good health and CMV-seropositive.

This clone was counted a single time. This chain joins TRBV4-1 and TRBJ1-4; TRBD1 agrees at 7 bases. The CDR3 runs to 15 residues. CDR1 is MGHRA and CDR2 is YSYEKL in the germline V gene. With 4 bases clipped from V and 5 bases from J, the junction kept 7 bases outside the gene matches. Here the CDR3 reads CASSLETGNNEKLFF. In DNA form, the CDR3 reads TGCGCCAGCAGCCTGGAGACAGGGAACAATGAAAAACTGTTTTTT.

This chain connects TRBV4-1 to TRBJ2-5, with 8 nucleotides matching TRBD1. With V trimmed by 3 bases and J by 2 bases, 5 bases remained unmatched. Germline V lookup: CDR1 MGHRA, CDR2 YSYEKL. The CDR3 extends over 15 amino acids. CDR3 bases: TGCGCCAGCAGCCACCTAGGACAGGGACAAGAGACCCAGTACTTC. Encoded protein: CASSHLGQGQETQYF.

This clone was counted once. The chain carries TRBV2 and TRBJ1-5, with a weak D call TRBD1 (5 bases). The germline gives CDR1 SNHLY, CDR2 FYNNEI. This CDR3 spans 16 amino acids. V lost 5 bases and J 1 base, leaving 15 bases between the germline ends. The DNA of the CDR3 is TGTGCCAGCAGTAACCAGGAGGGGAGAAGCAATCAGCCCCAGCATTTT. Translating gives CASSNQEGRSNQPQHF.

This clone turned up a few times. V is TRBV29-1 and J is TRBJ2-3, with 8 bases lining up with TRBD2. The CDR3 has 14 amino acids. J was trimmed by 2 bases and V by 6 bases; bases with no gene match: 7. Germline V lookup: CDR1 SQVTM, CDR2 ANQGSEA. The CDR3: CSVLTSVYTDTQYF. The CDR3 DNA reads as TGCAGCGTCTTGACTAGCGTATACACAGATACGCAGTATTTT.

V is TRBV28 and J is TRBJ1-5; 9 bases are shared with TRBD1. There are 16 residues in the CDR3. Germline V CDR1 and CDR2: MDHEN, SYDVKM. J lost 2 bases, V lost 6 bases, and 8 bases had no gene match. CDR3 nucleotides: TGTGCCAGCAGAACTGGACAGGGGTCCGGCAATCAGCCCCAGCATTTT. Translation: CASRTGQGSGNQPQHF.

The chain employs TRBV30 and TRBJ1-4; the match to TRBD1 covers 7 bases. This CDR3 has 16 amino acids. Looked up from germline, CDR1 is GTSNPN and CDR2 is SVGIG (reference sequence). The junction had 15 bases not matched to a gene; V was cut back by 0 bases and J by 11 bases. The CDR3 coding sequence is TGTGCCTGGAGTGTAATGGGATCTGCAGGGGGTGGGAAACTGTTTTTT. Amino acids: CAWSVMGSAGGGKLFF. Variable domain in full (rest from reference TRBV30 and TRBJ1-4): SQTIHQWPATLVQPVGSPLSLECTVEGTSNPNLYWYRQAAGRGLQLLFYSVGIGQISSEVPQNLSASRPQDRQFILSSKKLLLSDSGFYLCAWSVMGSAGGGKLFFGSGTQLSVL.

This rearrangement joins TRBV30 to TRBJ1-4, with unresolved D. Germline CDR1 and CDR2: GTSNPN and SVGIG (reference sequence). Trimming removed 4 bases at V and 4 bases at J, with 7 bases between. CDR3 length: 12 amino acids. This chain's CDR3 is CAWTGVNEKLFF. CDR3 DNA: TGTGCCTGGACAGGCGTTAATGAAAAACTGTTTTTT.

The chain has TRBV5-1 and TRBJ1-4; 7 bases are shared with TRBD1. V gave up 5 bases and J gave up 0 bases; unmatched junction bases: 4. The CDR3 is made up of 15 amino acids. Germline V CDR1 and CDR2: SGHRS, YFSETQ. The CDR3 DNA reads as TGCGCCAGCAGTCTTCAGGGGGCAACTAATGAAAAACTGTTTTTT. This codes for CASSLQGATNEKLFF.

The genes are TRBV11-1 and TRBJ2-7; D not resolved. CDR3 length equals 14 residues. The V end lost 7 bases, the J end lost 2 bases, and 15 bases lay between the germline ends. Germline V gives CDR1 SGHAT, CDR2 FQDESV (reference sequence). CDR3 nucleotide sequence: TGTGCCAGCACCATCACCGGGTCCCCCTACGAGCAGTACTTC. Its protein product is CASTITGSPYEQYF. The full variable domain, its missing parts supplied by reference TRBV11-1 and TRBJ2-7, is EAEVAQSPRYKITEKSQAVAFWCDPISGHATLYWYRQILGQGPELLVQFQDESVVDDSQLPKDRFSAERLKGVDSTLKIQPAELGDSAMYLCASTITGSPYEQYFGPGTRLTVT.

The rearrangement uses TRBV11-3 and TRBJ1-1; D gene ambiguous. CDR1 is SGHNT and CDR2 is YENEEA in the germline V gene. The CDR3 contains 13 residues. V was shortened by 4 bases and J by 4 bases, with 10 bases between the two germline ends. CDR3: CASSSPGSTEAFF. The CDR3 nucleotides are TGTGCCAGCAGCTCCCCAGGTTCCACTGAAGCTTTCTTT.

The rearrangement joins TRBV20-1 to TRBJ2-7; D gene unclear. This CDR3 has 11 residues. The V gene's germline CDR1 is DFQATT and CDR2 SNEGSKA (reference sequence). Trimming shortened V by 6 bases and J by 4 bases, and 10 bases separated the two germline ends. The CDR3 bases are TGCAGTGCGTCTTTGTTGTACGAGCAGTACTTC. Encoded protein: CSASLLYEQYF.

The gene calls are TRBV6-1 and TRBJ2-7, with D perhaps matching TRBD2 (6 bases). With 3 bases removed from V and 5 bases from J, the gap between germline ends came to 14 bases. The CDR3 is 14 amino acids. CDR1 is MNHNS, CDR2 SASEGT, per germline. The CDR3: CASSERGAHHEQYF. DNA for the CDR3: TGTGCCAGCAGTGAGCGGGGCGCCCACCACGAGCAGTACTTC.

The count of this clone is one. The CDR3 loop reads CASSYLTGGLEQYF. The CDR3 nucleotides are TGTGCCAGCAGTTACTTGACAGGGGGGCTCGAGCAGTACTTC. The chain combines TRBV6-5 with TRBJ2-7, with 9 nucleotides matching TRBD1. The CDR3 consists of 14 residues. Germline loops: CDR1 MNHEY, CDR2 SVGAGI. With V trimmed by 1 base and J by 6 bases, 4 bases remained unmatched.

The V gene is TRBV10-3, the J gene TRBJ2-2, with TRBD1 as a possible D gene (6 bases). The germline V gene has CDR1 ENHRY and CDR2 SYGVKD. V gave up 2 bases and J gave up 4 bases, with 14 bases separating them. This CDR3 spans 16 amino acids. CDR3 DNA: TGTGCCATCAGTGAGCGAGGGACATATGGCACCGGGGAGCTGTTTTTT. It translates to CAISERGTYGTGELFF.

The J gene is TRBJ1-6, the V gene TRBV9; TRBD1 is a possible D gene (5 bases). This CDR3 region has 17 residues. Germline CDR1 is SGDLS and CDR2 is YYNGEE. The V end was cut by 0 bases, the J end by 2 bases, with 12 bases between. CDR3 DNA sequence: TGTGCCAGCAGCGTAGAGGCAGGGTTGACCTATAATTCACCCCTCCACTTT. It codes for CASSVEAGLTYNSPLHF.

The sample holds a few counts of this clone. This rearrangement joins TRBV6-1 to TRBJ2-7; 7 nucleotides line up with TRBD1. Germline V lookup: CDR1 MNHNS, CDR2 SASEGT. The CDR3 runs 13 residues. The V gene end was trimmed by 7 bases and the J gene end by 4 bases; junction bases not matched to a gene: 7. CDR3 sequence reads: CASTVRDSYEQYF. The CDR3 bases are TGTGCCAGCACAGTCCGGGACAGTTACGAGCAGTACTTC.

This rearrangement joins TRBV5-1 to TRBJ2-7, with 8 nucleotides matching TRBD1. With 4 bases clipped from V and 1 base from J, the junction kept 7 bases outside the gene matches. The CDR3 totals 15 residues. CDR1 is SGHRS, CDR2 YFSETQ, per germline. This CDR3 reads CASSRTTGESYEQYF. The CDR3 DNA sequence: TGCGCCAGCAGCAGGACGACAGGGGAATCCTACGAGCAGTACTTC.

The rearrangement links TRBV7-9 to TRBJ2-5; 15 bases match TRBD2. From germline, CDR1 is SEHNR and CDR2 FQNEAQ (reference sequence). The CDR3 sequence is 17 residues long. V trimming: 5 bases; J trimming: 5 bases; junction bases outside the gene matches: 9. The DNA of the CDR3 is TGTGCCAGCAGCCCAGGACTAGCGGGGGGGCCGAGTGAGACCCAGTACTTC. Protein: CASSPGLAGGPSETQYF.

CDR3 in DNA: TGTGCCAGCAGATACCCGGGGGATGGTGAAGCTTTCTTT. Its translation is CASRYPGDGEAFF. The chain joins TRBV27 to TRBJ1-1, with D perhaps matching TRBD1 (5 bases). CDR3 size: 13 residues. V was trimmed by 6 bases and J by 7 bases, leaving 15 bases between them. From germline, CDR1 is MNHEY and CDR2 SMNVEV (reference sequence).

The CDR3 loop reads CASSQETSTYYEQYF. The CDR3 bases are TGTGCCAGCAGCCAAGAGACTAGCACCTACTACGAGCAGTACTTC. The chain recombines TRBV4-2 with TRBJ2-7, with 7 bases matching TRBD2. The germline gives CDR1 LGHNA, CDR2 YNFKEQ. This CDR3 comprises 15 residues. Trimming removed 0 bases from V and 3 bases from J; junction bases left unmatched: 5.

The rearrangement joins TRBV28 to TRBJ2-7; no clear D gene. CDR1 MDHEN and CDR2 SYDVKM come from the germline V gene. V lost 5 bases to trimming and J lost 7 bases, with 15 bases between them. This CDR3 spans 13 amino acids. CDR3 sequence reads: CASSPTSAGEQYF. The CDR3 DNA follows: TGTGCCAGCAGTCCCACATCGGCCGGGGAGCAGTACTTC. The whole variable domain, remainder taken from reference TRBV28 and TRBJ2-7, is DVKVTQSSRYLVKRTGEKVFLECVQDMDHENMFWYRQDPGLGLRLIYFSYDVKMKEKGDIPEGYSVSREKKERFSLILESASTNQTSMYLCASSPTSAGEQYFGPGTRLTVT.

This clone was seen more than once but under ten times. The chain employs TRBV11-2 and TRBJ2-5, with a tentative D call TRBD2 (6 bases). Germline assignment: CDR1 SGHAT and CDR2 FQNNGV. The CDR3 contains 16 residues. The V end lost 5 bases, the J end lost 5 bases, and 21 bases lay between the germline ends. The CDR3 sequence is CASSVPGATTQETQYF. CDR3 sequence (DNA): TGTGCCAGCAGCGTCCCGGGAGCAACAACACAGGAGACCCAGTACTTC.

This rearrangement joins TRBV28 to TRBJ2-2; the match to TRBD2 covers 11 bases. This CDR3 is built from 15 residues. Germline V lookup: CDR1 MDHEN, CDR2 SYDVKM. The J segment lost 8 bases and the V segment lost 5 bases, leaving 7 bases of the junction unmatched. The CDR3 region has the DNA TGTGCCAGCAGTACCTTAGCGGGGGGGCAGGGGGAGCTGTTTTTT. This sequence encodes CASSTLAGGQGELFF.

This clone was counted only a few times. The chain links TRBV5-6 to TRBJ1-1, with 7 bases identical to TRBD1. Per germline, CDR1 SGHDT and CDR2 YYEEEE. With 0 bases clipped from V and 5 bases from J, the junction kept 13 bases outside the gene matches. There are 17 residues in the CDR3. The CDR3: CASSLAPRQGVRTEAFF. Written as DNA, the CDR3 is TGTGCCAGCAGCTTGGCACCCCGACAGGGCGTTCGGACTGAAGCTTTCTTT.

This chain uses TRBV5-1 with TRBJ1-1; no definite D call. With 0 bases removed from V and 0 bases from J, the gap between germline ends came to 9 bases. CDR1 and CDR2 (germline): SGHRS, YFSETQ. The CDR3 runs 15 residues. CDR3 sequence (DNA): TGCGCCAGCAGCTTGGAAGCGCCTATGAACACTGAAGCTTTCTTT. Protein sequence: CASSLEAPMNTEAFF.

This clone was detected only a few times. The chain uses TRBV2 and TRBJ1-5, with 10 bases lining up with TRBD1. V lost 7 bases and J lost 4; bases outside the gene matches: 4. Germline V gene data show CDR1 as SNHLY and CDR2 as FYNNEI. There are 14 residues in the CDR3. The CDR3 DNA is TGTGCCAGCACCCCGGGACAGGGGAATCAGCCCCAGCATTTT. Protein: CASTPGQGNQPQHF.